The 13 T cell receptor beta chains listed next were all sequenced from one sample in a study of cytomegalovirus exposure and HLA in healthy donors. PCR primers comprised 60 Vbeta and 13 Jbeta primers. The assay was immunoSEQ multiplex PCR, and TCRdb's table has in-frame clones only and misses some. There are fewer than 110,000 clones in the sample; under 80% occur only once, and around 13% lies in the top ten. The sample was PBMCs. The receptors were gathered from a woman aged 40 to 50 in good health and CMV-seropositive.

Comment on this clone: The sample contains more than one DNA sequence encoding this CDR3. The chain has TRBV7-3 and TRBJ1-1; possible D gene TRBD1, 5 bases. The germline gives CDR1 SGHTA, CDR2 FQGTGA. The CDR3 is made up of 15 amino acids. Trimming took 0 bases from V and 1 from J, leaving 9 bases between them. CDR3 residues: CASSLTRDRNTEAFF. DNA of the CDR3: TGTGCCAGCAGCTTAACGAGAGACAGGAACACTGAAGCTTTCTTT.

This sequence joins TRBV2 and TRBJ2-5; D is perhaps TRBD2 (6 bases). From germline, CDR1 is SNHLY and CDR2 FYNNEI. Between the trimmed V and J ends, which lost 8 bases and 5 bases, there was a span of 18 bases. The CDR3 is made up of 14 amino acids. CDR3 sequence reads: CASATSGPRETQYF. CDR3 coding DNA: TGTGCCAGCGCCACGAGCGGGCCCAGGGAGACCCAGTACTTC.

Here the CDR3 DNA reads TGTGCCAGCAGCACCGGGACAGGGGGTACCTACGAGCAGTACTTC. As protein: CASSTGTGGTYEQYF. The genes are TRBV6-6 and TRBJ2-7, with 11 bases matching TRBD1. From germline, CDR1 is MNHNY and CDR2 SVGAGI (reference sequence). The trim removed 6 bases at V and 2 bases at J, leaving 6 bases unmatched. The CDR3 has 15 residues.

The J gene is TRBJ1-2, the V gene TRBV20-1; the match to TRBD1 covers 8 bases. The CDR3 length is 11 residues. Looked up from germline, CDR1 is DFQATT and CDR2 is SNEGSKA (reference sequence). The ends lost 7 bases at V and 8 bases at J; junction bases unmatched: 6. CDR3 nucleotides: TGCAGTGATGGGGGACAGGTCGGCTACACCTTC. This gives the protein CSDGGQVGYTF.

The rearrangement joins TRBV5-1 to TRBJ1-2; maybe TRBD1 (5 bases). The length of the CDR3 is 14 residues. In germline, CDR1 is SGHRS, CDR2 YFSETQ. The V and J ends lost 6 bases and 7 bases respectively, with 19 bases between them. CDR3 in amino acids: CASKRDSLEGGYTF. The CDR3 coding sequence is TGCGCCAGCAAGAGGGACTCATTAGAAGGTGGCTACACCTTC. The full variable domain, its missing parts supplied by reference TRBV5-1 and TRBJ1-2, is KAGVTQTPRYLIKTRGQQVTLSCSPISGHRSVSWYQQTPGQGLQFLFEYFSETQRNKGNFPGRFSGRQFSNSRSEMNVSTLELGDSALYLCASKRDSLEGGYTFGSGTRLTVV.

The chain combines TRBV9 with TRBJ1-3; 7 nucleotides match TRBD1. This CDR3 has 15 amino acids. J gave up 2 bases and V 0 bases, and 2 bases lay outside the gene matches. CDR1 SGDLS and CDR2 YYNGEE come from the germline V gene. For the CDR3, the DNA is TGTGCCAGCAGCGTAGAAGGGGGCGCTGGAAACACCATATATTTT. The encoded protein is CASSVEGGAGNTIYF.

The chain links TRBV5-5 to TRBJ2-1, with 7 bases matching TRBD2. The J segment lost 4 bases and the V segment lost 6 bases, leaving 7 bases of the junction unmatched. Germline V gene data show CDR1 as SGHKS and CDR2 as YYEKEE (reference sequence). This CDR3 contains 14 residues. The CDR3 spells CASKRGGPYNEQFF. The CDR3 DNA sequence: TGTGCCAGCAAGCGCGGGGGACCGTACAATGAGCAGTTCTTC.

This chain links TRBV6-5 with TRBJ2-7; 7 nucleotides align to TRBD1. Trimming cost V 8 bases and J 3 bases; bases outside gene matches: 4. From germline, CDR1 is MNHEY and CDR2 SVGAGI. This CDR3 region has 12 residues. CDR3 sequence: CASRDSFYEQYF. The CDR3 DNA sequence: TGTGCCAGCCGGGACAGCTTCTACGAGCAGTACTTC.

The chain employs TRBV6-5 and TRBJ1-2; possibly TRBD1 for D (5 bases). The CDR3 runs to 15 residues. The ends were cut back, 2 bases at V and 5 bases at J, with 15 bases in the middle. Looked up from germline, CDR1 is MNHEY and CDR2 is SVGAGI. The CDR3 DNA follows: TGTGCCAGCAGTTACGATTCTGTAGGGGCATATGGCTACACCTTC. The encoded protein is CASSYDSVGAYGYTF.

CDR3 DNA sequence: TGTGCCAGCTCAAAGGACGGGACTAGCGGGGGGGAGACCCAGTACTTC. Encoded protein: CASSKDGTSGGETQYF. This chain joins TRBV7-2 and TRBJ2-5, with 15 bases matching TRBD2. There are 16 residues in the CDR3. Germline CDR1 and CDR2: SGHTA and FQGNSA. V lost 8 bases to trimming and J lost 5 bases; unmatched junction nucleotides: 9.

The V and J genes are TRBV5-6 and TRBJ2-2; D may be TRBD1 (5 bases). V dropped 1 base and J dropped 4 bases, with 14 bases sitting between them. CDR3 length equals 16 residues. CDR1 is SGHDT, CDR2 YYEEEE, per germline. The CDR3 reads CASSLTIGQLTGELFF. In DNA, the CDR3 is TGTGCCAGCAGCTTGACTATCGGACAACTCACCGGGGAGCTGTTTTTT.

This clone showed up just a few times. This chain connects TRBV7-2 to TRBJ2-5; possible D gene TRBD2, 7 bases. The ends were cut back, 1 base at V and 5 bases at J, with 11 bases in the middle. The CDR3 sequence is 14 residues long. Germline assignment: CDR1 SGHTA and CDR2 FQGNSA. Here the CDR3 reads CASSLVSGGETQYF. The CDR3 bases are TGTGCCAGCAGCTTAGTTTCGGGGGGCGAGACCCAGTACTTC.

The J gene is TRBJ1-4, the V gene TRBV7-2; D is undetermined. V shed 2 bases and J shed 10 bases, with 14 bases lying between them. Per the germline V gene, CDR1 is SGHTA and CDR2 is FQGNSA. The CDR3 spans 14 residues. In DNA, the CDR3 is TGTGCCAGCAGCTTATGGTTGCTTCGAGGAAAACTGTTTTTT. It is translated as CASSLWLLRGKLFF.